Included here is one T cell receptor (beta chain) sequence, with context. Its cognate antigen is unknown. This entry is derived from a study of radiation and T cells in renal cell carcinoma. Stated time point: blood 4 weeks post-SBRT, at nephrectomy. The treatment denotes: 15 Gy SBRT to primary tumor, nephrectomy 4 weeks later. Nephrectomy followed 15 Gy stereotactic body radiation by 4 weeks. Blood was sampled at baseline, 2 weeks and 4 weeks after SBRT. Clear cell pathology was present in this patient's renal cell carcinoma. General study points: Top tumor clonotypes rose in blood 2 weeks post-radiation, then contracted.

TCRdb's table, derived via immunoSEQ multiplex PCR, lists solely in-frame clones and lacks some. The sample includes roughly 86,000 clones, 85% seen only once; the top ten take around 9.4%. V lost 3 bases and J lost 6, with 14 bases in between. The CDR3 has 14 amino acids. Germline CDR1 is LNHDA and CDR2 is SQIVND (reference sequence). The TCR was taken from a middle-aged man with renal cell carcinoma. The chain has TRBV19 and TRBJ1-1; TRBD1 might be the D (6 bases). Sequences were derived from blood, sampled from a patient whose treatment included radiotherapy and nephrectomy. The CDR3 spells CASSMGGQTPEAFF. CDR3 nucleotides: TGTGCCAGTAGTATGGGAGGACAGACCCCTGAAGCTTTCTTT.